Below are 23 T cell receptor beta chains sequenced from a single sample in a study of a mutant IDH1 vaccine in newly diagnosed glioma. No antigen has been identified for these receptors. Time point given: week 5, during vaccination. With topical imiquimod, each dose of the vaccine consisted of 300 ug of mutant IDH1 20-mer peptide. The assay was immunoSEQ multiplex PCR, and TCRdb's table has in-frame clones only and misses some. The sample consists of about 36,000 clones, 75% to 85% of them appearing once. The sequencing used PBMCs, collected from a glioma patient whose treatment included an IDH1 peptide vaccine. Receptors were obtained from a man in his forties or fifties with glioma.

The chain has TRBV11-1 and TRBJ2-2; D possibly corresponds to TRBD1 (5 bases). The germline CDR1 and CDR2 sequences are SGHAT and FQDESV (reference sequence). The V end was cut by 3 bases, the J end by 1 base, with 9 bases between. The CDR3 sequence is 15 residues long. CDR3 sequence: CASSLSGLNTGELFF. The CDR3 DNA is TGTGCCAGCAGCTTGTCAGGGCTGAACACCGGGGAGCTGTTTTTT. Full variable domain (rest looked up from reference TRBV11-1 and TRBJ2-2): EAEVAQSPRYKITEKSQAVAFWCDPISGHATLYWYRQILGQGPELLVQFQDESVVDDSQLPKDRFSAERLKGVDSTLKIQPAELGDSAMYLCASSLSGLNTGELFFGEGSRLTVL.

The CDR3, as DNA: TGTGCCAGCAGCTTAAAAGAGAGGACAGGGCTTTTAGATGAGCAGTTCTTC. This translates into CASSLKERTGLLDEQFF. This rearrangement joins TRBV7-3 to TRBJ2-1; 8 bases align to TRBD1. The CDR3 extends over 17 amino acids. Germline CDR1 reads SGHTA; CDR2 reads FQGTGA. J gave up 8 bases and V 1 base, and 13 bases lay outside the gene matches.

V usage is TRBV29-1 and J usage is TRBJ2-3, with D hard to call. The CDR3 is 16 amino acids. Between the trimmed V and J ends, which lost 4 bases and 0 bases, there was a span of 17 bases. Germline lookup yields CDR1 SQVTM and CDR2 ANQGSEA. The CDR3 nucleotides are TGCAGCGTTGCCGCGCCCAAGACCGGAAGCACAGATACGCAGTATTTT. It encodes CSVAAPKTGSTDTQYF.

The gene calls are TRBV7-9 and TRBJ1-4; D ambiguous. The CDR3 loop spans 15 amino acids. Per the germline V gene, CDR1 is SEHNR and CDR2 is FQNEAQ (reference sequence). Trimming took 5 bases from V and 4 from J, leaving 14 bases between them. CDR3 nucleotides: TGTGCCAGCAGCCCGGACGGAGGATTTAATGAAAAACTGTTTTTT. Its protein is CASSPDGGFNEKLFF.

This chain joins TRBV6-5 and TRBJ1-1, with D unclear. The CDR3 loop spans 11 amino acids. CDR1 is MNHEY and CDR2 is SVGAGI in the germline V gene. V gave up 7 bases and J gave up 4 bases, with 7 bases separating them. The CDR3: CASTQGTEAFF. CDR3 nucleotide sequence: TGTGCCAGCACTCAAGGCACTGAAGCTTTCTTT.

The gene calls are TRBV19 and TRBJ2-7; weak D call: TRBD2 (6 bases). This CDR3 contains 14 residues. V dropped 2 bases and J dropped 2 bases, with 10 bases sitting between them. Germline V gene sequence: CDR1 LNHDA, CDR2 SQIVND (reference sequence). As DNA, the CDR3 is TGTGCCAGTAGTATACTTGGAGGGACCTACGAGCAGTACTTC. Protein product: CASSILGGTYEQYF.

J is TRBJ2-1 and V is TRBV7-9; D is uncertain. The V and J ends lost 1 base and 8 bases respectively, with 3 bases between them. Germline-derived CDR1 and CDR2 are SEHNR and FQNEAQ (reference sequence). This CDR3 is 11 amino acids long. CDR3 residues: CASSLVDEQFF. The CDR3 DNA is TGTGCCAGCAGCTTAGTCGATGAGCAGTTCTTC.

The genes are TRBV15 and TRBJ2-7; 10 bases map to TRBD2. Germline V CDR1 and CDR2: LNHNV, YYDKDF (reference sequence). CDR3 length: 15 amino acids. The V and J ends lost 4 bases and 0 bases, in that order; junction bases with no gene match: 3. This CDR3 is CATSNGLAASYEQYF. The CDR3 DNA sequence: TGTGCCACCAGCAACGGACTAGCGGCCTCCTACGAGCAGTACTTC.

The gene calls are TRBV10-3 and TRBJ1-5; unclear D gene. The germline V and J ends were trimmed by 0 bases and 0 bases, with 9 bases remaining between them. The CDR3 loop spans 16 amino acids. The V gene's germline CDR1 is ENHRY and CDR2 SYGVKD. The CDR3 is CAISESRGDSNQPQHF. The CDR3 region has the DNA TGTGCCATCAGTGAGTCCCGGGGAGATAGCAATCAGCCCCAGCATTTT.

The chain couples TRBV9 to TRBJ2-1; D possibly uses TRBD1 or TRBD2 (5 bases each). This CDR3 has 15 residues. V shed 4 bases and J shed 2 bases, with 13 bases lying between them. Germline V gene data show CDR1 as SGDLS and CDR2 as YYNGEE. CDR3 sequence: CASSPLGEPYNEQFF. DNA for the CDR3: TGTGCCAGCAGCCCCTTGGGGGAGCCCTACAATGAGCAGTTCTTC.

V gene TRBV7-2 combines with J gene TRBJ2-7; D not certain. This CDR3 spans 12 amino acids. Trimming cost V 5 bases and J 7 bases, with 12 bases left between them. Per germline, CDR1 SGHTA and CDR2 FQGNSA. DNA of the CDR3: TGTGCCAGCAGCCTCCCCGGACCGGAGCAGTACTTC. Translated, it gives CASSLPGPEQYF.

The V and J genes are TRBV5-1 and TRBJ1-3; D uncertain. The CDR3 runs 14 residues. Trimming left V 3 bases short and J 4 bases short, with 11 bases between. Germline V gives CDR1 SGHRS, CDR2 YFSETQ. The CDR3 is CASSSSSGGNTIYF. The CDR3 bases are TGCGCCAGCAGCTCCTCCTCTGGGGGAAACACCATATATTTT. Using reference TRBV5-1 and TRBJ1-3 for the parts outside the CDR3, the full variable domain is KAGVTQTPRYLIKTRGQQVTLSCSPISGHRSVSWYQQTPGQGLQFLFEYFSETQRNKGNFPGRFSGRQFSNSRSEMNVSTLELGDSALYLCASSSSSGGNTIYFGEGSWLTVV.

This chain connects TRBV5-8 to TRBJ2-5; 11 bases agree with TRBD1. Germline CDR1 and CDR2: SGHTS and YDEGEE. V was clipped by 2 bases and J by 5 bases; unmatched bases: 2. The CDR3 runs 14 residues. The CDR3 loop reads CASSFGTGGETQYF. DNA for the CDR3: TGTGCCAGCAGCTTCGGGACAGGGGGGGAGACCCAGTACTTC.

V usage is TRBV4-2 and J usage is TRBJ1-2, with D possibly being TRBD1 (6 bases). CDR1 and CDR2 from the germline V gene are LGHNA and YNFKEQ. Trimming cost V 1 base and J 3 bases, with 21 bases left between them. This CDR3 has 18 residues. The CDR3 loop reads CASSQALRGRTTDYGYTF. The CDR3 DNA is TGTGCCAGCAGCCAAGCCCTAAGGGGGAGGACAACCGACTATGGCTACACCTTC.

This clone was seen once. This rearrangement joins TRBV7-2 to TRBJ1-1; 8 bases align to TRBD1. V lost 4 bases and J lost 14; bases outside the gene matches: 9. This CDR3 has 12 amino acids. Germline CDR1 reads SGHTA; CDR2 reads FQGNSA. DNA of the CDR3: TGTGCCAGCAGCTCCCCGCAGACAGGGGAGTTCTTT. Translation: CASSSPQTGEFF.

The genes are TRBV5-8 and TRBJ2-1; TRBD2 matches 10 bases. Germline CDR1 reads SGHTS; CDR2 reads YDEGEE. The CDR3 contains 13 residues. The V segment lost 1 base and the J segment 15 bases; nucleotides outside the gene matches: 7. This CDR3 is CASSLISGRAVFF. For the CDR3, the DNA is TGTGCCAGCAGCTTGATCAGCGGGAGGGCGGTGTTCTTC.

The V gene is TRBV19, the J gene TRBJ2-1; D gene ambiguous. The CDR3 totals 15 residues. The germline V and J ends were trimmed by 1 base and 0 bases, with 7 bases remaining between them. Germline values: CDR1 LNHDA, CDR2 SQIVND (reference sequence). The CDR3 reads CASSIAESSYNEQFF. The DNA for the CDR3 is TGTGCCAGTAGTATAGCGGAGAGCTCCTACAATGAGCAGTTCTTC.

This clone was detected a few times. The CDR3 DNA is TGTGCCAGCAGTTCGGGACTAGCGGGAGTTCAGTACTTC. This gives the protein CASSSGLAGVQYF. This rearrangement joins TRBV28 to TRBJ2-7, with 14 bases aligning to TRBD2. The ends lost 4 bases at V and 10 bases at J; junction bases unmatched: 3. CDR1 is MDHEN, CDR2 SYDVKM, per germline. The CDR3 has 13 residues.

V usage is TRBV15 and J usage is TRBJ2-1, with D tentatively TRBD1 (5 bases). The ends were cut back, 1 base at V and 2 bases at J, with 12 bases in the middle. Germline V lookup: CDR1 LNHNV, CDR2 YYDKDF (reference sequence). This CDR3 region has 16 residues. The CDR3, as DNA: TGTGCCACCAGCAGAGTCGCCAGGGCAACCTACAATGAGCAGTTCTTC. Its protein is CATSRVARATYNEQFF.

This chain uses TRBV2 with TRBJ2-3, with no clear D. Germline CDR1 reads SNHLY; CDR2 reads FYNNEI. The CDR3 runs to 11 residues. The V gene lost 6 bases and the J gene lost 2 bases, with 3 bases spanning the gap. The CDR3 DNA sequence: TGTGCCAGCAGGGTCACAGATACGCAGTATTTT. Protein product: CASRVTDTQYF.

V gene TRBV7-2 combines with J gene TRBJ1-2, with D unresolved. The ends were cut back, 4 bases at V and 0 bases at J, with 12 bases in the middle. Germline CDR1 and CDR2: SGHTA and FQGNSA. The length of the CDR3 is 15 residues. CDR3 sequence: CASSSPDRSNYGYTF. DNA of the CDR3: TGTGCCAGCAGCTCCCCAGACCGGTCTAACTATGGCTACACCTTC.

This chain links TRBV2 with TRBJ2-5; possible D gene TRBD1, 5 bases. The V end lost 8 bases, the J end lost 1 base, and 11 bases lay between the germline ends. There are 13 residues in the CDR3. Germline V gene lookup returns CDR1 SNHLY and CDR2 FYNNEI. This chain's CDR3 is CASQGNGQETQYF. The CDR3, as DNA: TGTGCCAGCCAGGGAAATGGCCAAGAGACCCAGTACTTC. The full variable domain, its missing parts supplied by reference TRBV2 and TRBJ2-5, is EPEVTQTPSHQVTQMGQEVILRCVPISNHLYFYWYRQILGQKVEFLVSFYNNEISEKSEIFDDQFSVERPDGSNFTLKIRSTKLEDSAMYFCASQGNGQETQYFGPGTRLLVL.

The rearrangement links TRBV6-1 to TRBJ1-2; a possible D gene is TRBD1 (6 bases). Germline CDR1 and CDR2: MNHNS and SASEGT. Deletions cut 2 bases from V and 0 bases from J, with 16 bases between. This CDR3 spans 17 amino acids. The CDR3 loop reads CASSESWGPKPNYGYTF. The CDR3, as DNA: TGTGCCAGCAGTGAAAGTTGGGGGCCCAAGCCTAACTATGGCTACACCTTC.